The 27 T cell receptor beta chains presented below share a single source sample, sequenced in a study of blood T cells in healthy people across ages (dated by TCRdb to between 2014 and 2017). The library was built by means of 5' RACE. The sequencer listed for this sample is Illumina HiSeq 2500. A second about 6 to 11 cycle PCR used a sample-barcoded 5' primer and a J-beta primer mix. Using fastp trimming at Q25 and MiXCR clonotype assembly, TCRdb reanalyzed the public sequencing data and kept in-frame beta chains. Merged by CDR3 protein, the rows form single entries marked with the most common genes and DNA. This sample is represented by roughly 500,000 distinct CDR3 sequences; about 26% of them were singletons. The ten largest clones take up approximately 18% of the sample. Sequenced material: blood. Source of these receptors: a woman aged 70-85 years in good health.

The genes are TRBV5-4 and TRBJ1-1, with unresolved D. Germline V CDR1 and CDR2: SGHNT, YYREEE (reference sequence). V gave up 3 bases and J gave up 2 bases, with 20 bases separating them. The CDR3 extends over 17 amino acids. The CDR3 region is CASSSGRGRTDNTEAFF. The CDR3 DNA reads TGTGCCAGCAGCTCTGGGCGGGGAAGGACGGATAACACTGAAGCTTTCTTT.

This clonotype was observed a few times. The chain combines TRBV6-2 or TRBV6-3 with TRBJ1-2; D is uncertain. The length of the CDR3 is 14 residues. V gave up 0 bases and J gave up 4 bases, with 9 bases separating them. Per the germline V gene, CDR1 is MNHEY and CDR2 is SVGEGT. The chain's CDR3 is CASSYSRSTYGYTF. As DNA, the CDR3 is TGTGCCAGCAGTTACTCGAGAAGCACCTATGGCTACACCTTC.

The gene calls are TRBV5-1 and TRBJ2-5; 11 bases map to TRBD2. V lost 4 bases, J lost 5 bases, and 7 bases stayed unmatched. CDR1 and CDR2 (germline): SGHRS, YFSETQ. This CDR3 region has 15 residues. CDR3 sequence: CASSPGTSGLETQYF. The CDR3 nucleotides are TGCGCCAGCAGCCCGGGGACTAGCGGCTTGGAGACCCAGTACTTC.

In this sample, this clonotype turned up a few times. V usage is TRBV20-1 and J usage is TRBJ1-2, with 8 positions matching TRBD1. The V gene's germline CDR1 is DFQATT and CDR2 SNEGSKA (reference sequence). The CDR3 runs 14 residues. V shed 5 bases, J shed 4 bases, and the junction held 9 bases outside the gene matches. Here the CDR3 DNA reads TGCAGTGCTCACGGACAGGGTATAGCCTATGGCTACACCTTC. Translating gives CSAHGQGIAYGYTF.

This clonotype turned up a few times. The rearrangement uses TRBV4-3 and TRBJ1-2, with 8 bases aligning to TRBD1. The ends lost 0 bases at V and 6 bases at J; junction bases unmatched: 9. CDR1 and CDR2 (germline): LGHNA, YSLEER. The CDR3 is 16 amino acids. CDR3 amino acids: CASSQDPGRGLDGYTF. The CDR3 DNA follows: TGCGCCAGCAGCCAAGATCCGGGCAGGGGGCTGGATGGCTACACCTTC.

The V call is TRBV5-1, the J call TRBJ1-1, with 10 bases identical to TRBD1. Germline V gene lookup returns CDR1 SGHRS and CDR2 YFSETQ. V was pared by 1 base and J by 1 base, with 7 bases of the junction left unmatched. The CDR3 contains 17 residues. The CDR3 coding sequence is TGCGCCAGCAGCTTGCAGGGGACAGGGGCCGGGAACACTGAAGCTTTCTTT. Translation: CASSLQGTGAGNTEAFF. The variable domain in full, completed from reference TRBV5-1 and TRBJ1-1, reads KAGVTQTPRYLIKTRGQQVTLSCSPISGHRSVSWYQQTPGQGLQFLFEYFSETQRNKGNFPGRFSGRQFSNSRSEMNVSTLELGDSALYLCASSLQGTGAGNTEAFFGQGTRLTVV.

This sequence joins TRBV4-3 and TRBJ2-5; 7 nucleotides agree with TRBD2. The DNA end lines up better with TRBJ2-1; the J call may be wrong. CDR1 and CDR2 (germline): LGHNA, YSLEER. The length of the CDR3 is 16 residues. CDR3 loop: CASSQDPASGYNEQFF. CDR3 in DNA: TGCGCCAGCAGCCAAGACCCCGCTAGCGGTTATAATGAGCAGTTCTTC.

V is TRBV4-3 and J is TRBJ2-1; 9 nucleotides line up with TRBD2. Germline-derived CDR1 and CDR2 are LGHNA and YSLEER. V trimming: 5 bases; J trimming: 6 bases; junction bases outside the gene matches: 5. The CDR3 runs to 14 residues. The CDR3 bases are TGCGCCAGCAGCTCTAGCGGGGTGATCAATGAGCAGTTCTTC. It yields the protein CASSSSGVINEQFF.

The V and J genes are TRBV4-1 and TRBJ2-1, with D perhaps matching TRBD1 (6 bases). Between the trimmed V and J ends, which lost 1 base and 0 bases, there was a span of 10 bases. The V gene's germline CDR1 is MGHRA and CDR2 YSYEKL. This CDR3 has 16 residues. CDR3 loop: CASSQGQASSYNEQFF. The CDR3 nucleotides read TGCGCCAGCAGCCAAGGACAGGCTAGCTCCTACAATGAGCAGTTCTTC.

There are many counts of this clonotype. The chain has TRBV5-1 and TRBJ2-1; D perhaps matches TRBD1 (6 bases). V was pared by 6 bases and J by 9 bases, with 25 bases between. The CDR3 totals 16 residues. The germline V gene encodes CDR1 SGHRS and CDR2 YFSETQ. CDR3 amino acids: CASMHGAGETAGEQFF. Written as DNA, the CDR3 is TGCGCCAGCATGCACGGGGCAGGGGAGACCGCCGGTGAGCAGTTCTTC. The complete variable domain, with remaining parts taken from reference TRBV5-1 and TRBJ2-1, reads KAGVTQTPRYLIKTRGQQVTLSCSPISGHRSVSWYQQTPGQGLQFLFEYFSETQRNKGNFPGRFSGRQFSNSRSEMNVSTLELGDSALYLCASMHGAGETAGEQFFGPGTRLTVL.

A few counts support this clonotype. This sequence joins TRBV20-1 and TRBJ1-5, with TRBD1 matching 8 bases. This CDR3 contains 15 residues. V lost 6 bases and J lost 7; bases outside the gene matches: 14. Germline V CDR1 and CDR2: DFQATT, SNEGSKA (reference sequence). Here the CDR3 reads CSARQPGQGAQPQHF. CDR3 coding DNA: TGCAGTGCCAGGCAACCCGGACAGGGCGCCCAGCCCCAGCATTTT.

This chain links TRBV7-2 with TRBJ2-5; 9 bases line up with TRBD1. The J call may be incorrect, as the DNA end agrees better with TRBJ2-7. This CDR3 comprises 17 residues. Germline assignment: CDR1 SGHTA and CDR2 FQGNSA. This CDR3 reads CASSLGDRGLGGYEQYF. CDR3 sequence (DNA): TGTGCCAGCAGCTTAGGAGACAGGGGGTTAGGAGGCTACGAGCAGTACTTC.

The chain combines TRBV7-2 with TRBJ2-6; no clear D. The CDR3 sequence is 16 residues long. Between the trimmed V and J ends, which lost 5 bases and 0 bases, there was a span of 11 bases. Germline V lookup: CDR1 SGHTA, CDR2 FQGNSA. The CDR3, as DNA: TGTGCCAGCAGCCCCAGTGTTTCCTCTGGGGCCAACGTCCTGACTTTC. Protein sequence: CASSPSVSSGANVLTF. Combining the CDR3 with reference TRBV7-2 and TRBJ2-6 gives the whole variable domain GAGVSQSPSNKVTEKGKDVELRCDPISGHTALYWYRQSLGQGLEFLIYFQGNSAPDKSGLPSDRFSAERTGGSVSTLTIQRTQQEDSAVYLCASSPSVSSGANVLTFGAGSRLTVL.

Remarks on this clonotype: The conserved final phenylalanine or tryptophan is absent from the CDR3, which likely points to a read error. The CDR3 sequence: CASRQGTRETQYL. The CDR3 DNA reads TGTGCCAGCAGACAGGGTACCCGTGAGACCCAGTACCTC. The chain employs TRBV25-1 and TRBJ2-5; D might be TRBD1 (6 bases). V lost 6 bases and J 5 bases, leaving 13 bases between the germline ends. The germline V gene has CDR1 MGHDK and CDR2 SYGVNS. CDR3 length: 13 amino acids.

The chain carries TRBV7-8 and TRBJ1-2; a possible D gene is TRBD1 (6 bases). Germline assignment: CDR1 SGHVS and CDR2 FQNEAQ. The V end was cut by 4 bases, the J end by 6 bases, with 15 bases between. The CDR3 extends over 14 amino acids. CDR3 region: CASSSSRGADGYTF. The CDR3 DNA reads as TGTGCCAGCAGCTCATCCCGGGGGGCGGATGGCTACACCTTC.

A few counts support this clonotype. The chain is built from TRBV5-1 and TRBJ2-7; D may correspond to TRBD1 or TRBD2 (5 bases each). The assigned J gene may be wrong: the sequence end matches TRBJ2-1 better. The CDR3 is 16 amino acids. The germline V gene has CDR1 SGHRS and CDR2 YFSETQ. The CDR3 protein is CASSLRYGAPGNEQFF. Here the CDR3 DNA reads TGCGCCAGCAGCTTGAGATACGGGGCTCCAGGGAATGAGCAGTTCTTC.

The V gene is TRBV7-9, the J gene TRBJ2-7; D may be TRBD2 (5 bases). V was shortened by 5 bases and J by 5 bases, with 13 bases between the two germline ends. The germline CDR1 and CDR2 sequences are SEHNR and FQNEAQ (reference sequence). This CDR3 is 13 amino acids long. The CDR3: CASSHSGGDEQYF. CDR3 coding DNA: TGTGCCAGCAGCCACTCTGGAGGAGACGAGCAGTACTTC.

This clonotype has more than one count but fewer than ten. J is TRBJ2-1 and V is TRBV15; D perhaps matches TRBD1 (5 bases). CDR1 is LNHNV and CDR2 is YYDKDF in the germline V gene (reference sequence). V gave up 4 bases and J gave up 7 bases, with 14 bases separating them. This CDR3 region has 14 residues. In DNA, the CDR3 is TGTGCCACCAGCAAGTTCCAAGGGGTAAATGAGCAGTTCTTC. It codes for CATSKFQGVNEQFF.

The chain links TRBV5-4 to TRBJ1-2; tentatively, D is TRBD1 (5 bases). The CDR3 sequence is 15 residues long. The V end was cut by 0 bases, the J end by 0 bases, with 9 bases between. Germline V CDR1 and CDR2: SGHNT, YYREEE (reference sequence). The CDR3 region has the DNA TGTGCCAGCAGCTTGGAGGTGGGACCTAACTATGGCTACACCTTC. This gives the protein CASSLEVGPNYGYTF.

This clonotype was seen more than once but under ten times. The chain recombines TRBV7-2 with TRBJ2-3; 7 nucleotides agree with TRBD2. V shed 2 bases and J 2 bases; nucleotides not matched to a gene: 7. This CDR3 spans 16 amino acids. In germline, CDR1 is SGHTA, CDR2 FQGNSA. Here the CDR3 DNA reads TGTGCCAGCAGCTTACAGAGCGGGACCCTCACAGATACGCAGTATTTT. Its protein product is CASSLQSGTLTDTQYF.

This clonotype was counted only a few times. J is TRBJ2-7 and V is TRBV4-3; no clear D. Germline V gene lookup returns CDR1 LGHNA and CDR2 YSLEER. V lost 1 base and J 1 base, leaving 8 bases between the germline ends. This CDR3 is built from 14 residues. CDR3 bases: TGCGCCAGCAGCCAAGGGTACGGGTCCTACGAGCAGTACTTC. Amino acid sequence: CASSQGYGSYEQYF.

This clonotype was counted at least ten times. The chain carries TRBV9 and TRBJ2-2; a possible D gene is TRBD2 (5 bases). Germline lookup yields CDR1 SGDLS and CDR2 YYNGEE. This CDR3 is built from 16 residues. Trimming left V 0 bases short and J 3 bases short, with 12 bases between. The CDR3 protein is CASSVGGIGYTGELFF. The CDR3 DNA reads TGTGCCAGCAGCGTAGGAGGGATCGGTTACACCGGGGAGCTGTTTTTT. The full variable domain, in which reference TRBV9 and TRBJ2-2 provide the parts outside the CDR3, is DSGVTQTPKHLITATGQRVTLRCSPRSGDLSVYWYQQSLDQGLQFLIQYYNGEERAKGNILERFSAQQFPDLHSELNLSSLELGDSALYFCASSVGGIGYTGELFFGEGSRLTVL.

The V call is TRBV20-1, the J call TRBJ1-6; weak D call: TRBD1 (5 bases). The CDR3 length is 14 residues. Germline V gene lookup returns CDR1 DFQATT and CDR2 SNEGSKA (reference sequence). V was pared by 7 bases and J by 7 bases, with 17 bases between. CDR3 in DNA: TGCAGTGTCCGGGGACCGGGGGGAAATTCACCCCTCCACTTT. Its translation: CSVRGPGGNSPLHF.

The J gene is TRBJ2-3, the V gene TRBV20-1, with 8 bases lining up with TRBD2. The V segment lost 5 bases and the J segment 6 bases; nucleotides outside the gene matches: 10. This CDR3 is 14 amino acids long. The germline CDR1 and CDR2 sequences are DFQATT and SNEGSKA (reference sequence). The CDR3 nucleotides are TGCAGTGCTGGTGGGACTAGTCTACTGGATACGCAGTATTTT. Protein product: CSAGGTSLLDTQYF.

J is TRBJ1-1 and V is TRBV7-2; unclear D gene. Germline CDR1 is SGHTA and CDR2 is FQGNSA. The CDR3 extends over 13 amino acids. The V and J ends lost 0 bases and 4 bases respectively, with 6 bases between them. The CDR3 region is CASSLALSTEAFF. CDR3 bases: TGTGCCAGCAGCTTAGCCCTCAGCACTGAAGCTTTCTTT.

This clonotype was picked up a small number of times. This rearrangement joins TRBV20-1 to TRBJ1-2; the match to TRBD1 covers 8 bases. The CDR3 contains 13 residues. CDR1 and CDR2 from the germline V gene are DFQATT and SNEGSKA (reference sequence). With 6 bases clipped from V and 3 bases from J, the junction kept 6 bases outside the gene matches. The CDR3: CSASQGADYGYTF. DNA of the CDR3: TGCAGTGCCTCGCAGGGGGCGGACTATGGCTACACCTTC.

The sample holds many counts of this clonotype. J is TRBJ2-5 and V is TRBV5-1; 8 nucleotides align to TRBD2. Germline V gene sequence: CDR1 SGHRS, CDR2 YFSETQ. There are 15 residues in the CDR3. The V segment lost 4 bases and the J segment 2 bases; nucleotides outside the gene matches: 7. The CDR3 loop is CASSPLTSGQETQYF. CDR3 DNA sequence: TGCGCCAGCAGCCCGCTTACTAGCGGTCAAGAGACCCAGTACTTC. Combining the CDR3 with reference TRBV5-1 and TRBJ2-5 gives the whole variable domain KAGVTQTPRYLIKTRGQQVTLSCSPISGHRSVSWYQQTPGQGLQFLFEYFSETQRNKGNFPGRFSGRQFSNSRSEMNVSTLELGDSALYLCASSPLTSGQETQYFGPGTRLLVL.